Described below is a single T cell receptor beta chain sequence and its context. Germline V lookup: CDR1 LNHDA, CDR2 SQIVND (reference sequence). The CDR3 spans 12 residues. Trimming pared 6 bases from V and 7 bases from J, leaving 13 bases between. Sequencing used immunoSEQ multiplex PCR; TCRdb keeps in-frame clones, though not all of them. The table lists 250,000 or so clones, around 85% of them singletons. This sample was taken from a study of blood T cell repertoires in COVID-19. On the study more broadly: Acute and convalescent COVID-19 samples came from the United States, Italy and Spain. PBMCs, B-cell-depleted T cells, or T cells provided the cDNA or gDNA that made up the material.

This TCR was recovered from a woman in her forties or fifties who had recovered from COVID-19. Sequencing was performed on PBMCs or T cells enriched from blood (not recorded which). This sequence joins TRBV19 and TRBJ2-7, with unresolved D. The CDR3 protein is CASSSRPWEQYF. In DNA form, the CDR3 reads TGTGCCAGTAGCTCGCGGCCGTGGGAGCAGTACTTC.